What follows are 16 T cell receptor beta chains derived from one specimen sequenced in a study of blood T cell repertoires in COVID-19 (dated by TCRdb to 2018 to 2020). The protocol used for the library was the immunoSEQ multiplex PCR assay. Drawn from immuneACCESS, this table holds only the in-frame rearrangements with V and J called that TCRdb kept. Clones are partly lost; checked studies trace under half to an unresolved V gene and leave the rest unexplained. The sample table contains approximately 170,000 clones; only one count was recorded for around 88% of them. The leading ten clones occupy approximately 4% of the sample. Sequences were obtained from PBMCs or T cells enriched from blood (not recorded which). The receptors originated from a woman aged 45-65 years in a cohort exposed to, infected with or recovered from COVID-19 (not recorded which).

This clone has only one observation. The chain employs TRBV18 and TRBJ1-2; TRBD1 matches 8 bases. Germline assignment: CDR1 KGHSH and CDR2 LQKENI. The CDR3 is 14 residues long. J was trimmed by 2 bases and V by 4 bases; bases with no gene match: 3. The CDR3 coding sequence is TGTGCCAGCTCACGGGGACAGGCCAACTATGGCTACACCTTC. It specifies CASSRGQANYGYTF. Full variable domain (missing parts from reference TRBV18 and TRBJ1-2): NAGVMQNPRHLVRRRGQEARLRCSPMKGHSHVYWYRQLPEEGLKFMVYLQKENIIDESGMPKERFSAEFPKEGPSILRIQQVVRGDSAAYFCASSRGQANYGYTFGSGTRLTVV.

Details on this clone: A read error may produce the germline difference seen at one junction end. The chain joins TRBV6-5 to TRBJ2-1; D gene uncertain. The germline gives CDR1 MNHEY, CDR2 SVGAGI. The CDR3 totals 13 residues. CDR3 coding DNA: TGTGCCAGCAGTTACTTCTCCCACAATGAGCAGTTCTTC. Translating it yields CASSYFSHNEQFF.

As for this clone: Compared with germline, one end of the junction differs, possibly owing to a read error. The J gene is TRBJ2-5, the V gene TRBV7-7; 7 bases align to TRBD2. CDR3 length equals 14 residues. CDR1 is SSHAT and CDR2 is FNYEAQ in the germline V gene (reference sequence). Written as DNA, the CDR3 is TGTGCTAGCAGACCTAGCGGTTCCGGGGAGACCCAGTACTTC. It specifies CASRPSGSGETQYF.

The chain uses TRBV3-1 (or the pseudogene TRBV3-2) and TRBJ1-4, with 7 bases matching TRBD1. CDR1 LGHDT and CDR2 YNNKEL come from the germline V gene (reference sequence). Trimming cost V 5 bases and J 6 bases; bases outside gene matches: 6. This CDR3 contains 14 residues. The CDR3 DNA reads TGTGCCAGCAGCTCGGGACAGCTCCATGAAAAACTGTTTTTT. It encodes CASSSGQLHEKLFF.

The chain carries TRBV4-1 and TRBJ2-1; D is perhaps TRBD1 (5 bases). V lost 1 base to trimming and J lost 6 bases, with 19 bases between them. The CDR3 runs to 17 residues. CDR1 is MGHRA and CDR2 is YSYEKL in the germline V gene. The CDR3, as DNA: TGCGCCAGCAGCCAAGTTGGGGCCCTCAAAGTATCCAATGAGCAGTTCTTC. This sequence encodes CASSQVGALKVSNEQFF.

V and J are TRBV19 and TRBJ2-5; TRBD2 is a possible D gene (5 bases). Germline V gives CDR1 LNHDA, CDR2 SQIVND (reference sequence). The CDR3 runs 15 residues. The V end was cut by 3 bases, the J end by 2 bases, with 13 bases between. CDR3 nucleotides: TGTGCCAGTAGTATTGGGAGCCAAACACAAGAGACCCAGTACTTC. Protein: CASSIGSQTQETQYF.

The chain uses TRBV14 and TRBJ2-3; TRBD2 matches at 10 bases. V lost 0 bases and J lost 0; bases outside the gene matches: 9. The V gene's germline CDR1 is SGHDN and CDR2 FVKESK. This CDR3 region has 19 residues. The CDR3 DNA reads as TGTGCCAGCAGCCAAGAACCGGCTAGCGGGGGCCCTAGCACAGATACGCAGTATTTT. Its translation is CASSQEPASGGPSTDTQYF.

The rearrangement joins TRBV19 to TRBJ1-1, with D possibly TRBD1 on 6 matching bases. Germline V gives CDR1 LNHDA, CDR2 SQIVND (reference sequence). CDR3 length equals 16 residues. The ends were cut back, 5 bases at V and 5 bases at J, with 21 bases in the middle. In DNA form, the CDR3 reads TGTGCCAGTAGTCAAAGGGACACGGGAGGAGGAACTGAAGCTTTCTTT. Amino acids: CASSQRDTGGGTEAFF.

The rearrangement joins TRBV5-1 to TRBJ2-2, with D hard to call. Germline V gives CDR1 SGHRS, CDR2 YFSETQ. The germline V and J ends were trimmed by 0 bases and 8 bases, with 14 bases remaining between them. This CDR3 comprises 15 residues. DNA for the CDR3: TGCGCCAGCAGCTTGGAAGGAGACTCGGAGGGGGAGCTGTTTTTT. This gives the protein CASSLEGDSEGELFF.

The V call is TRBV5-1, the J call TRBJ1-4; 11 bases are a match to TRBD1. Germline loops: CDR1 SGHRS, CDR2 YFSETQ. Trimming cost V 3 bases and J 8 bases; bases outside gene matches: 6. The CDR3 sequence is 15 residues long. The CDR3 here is CASSWTGGAEEKLFF. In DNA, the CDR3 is TGCGCCAGCAGCTGGACAGGGGGCGCAGAAGAAAAACTGTTTTTT.

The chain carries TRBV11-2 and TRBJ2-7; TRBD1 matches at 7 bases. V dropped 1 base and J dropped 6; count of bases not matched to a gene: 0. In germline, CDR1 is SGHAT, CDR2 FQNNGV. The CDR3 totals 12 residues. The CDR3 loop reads CASSLGTGEQYF. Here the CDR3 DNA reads TGTGCCAGCAGCTTAGGGACAGGCGAGCAGTACTTC.

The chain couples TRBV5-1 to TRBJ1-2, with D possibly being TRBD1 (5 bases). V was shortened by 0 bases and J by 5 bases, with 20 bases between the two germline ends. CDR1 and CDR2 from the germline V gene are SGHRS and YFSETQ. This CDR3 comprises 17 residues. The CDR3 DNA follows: TGCGCCAGCAGCTTGGAGCCCCGGAGCAGGGAAGGATATGGCTACACCTTC. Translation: CASSLEPRSREGYGYTF.

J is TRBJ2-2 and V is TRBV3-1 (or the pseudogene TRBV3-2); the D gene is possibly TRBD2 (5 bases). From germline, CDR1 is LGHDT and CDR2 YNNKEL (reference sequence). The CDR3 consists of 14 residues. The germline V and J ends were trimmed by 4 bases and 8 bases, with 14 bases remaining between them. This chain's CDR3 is CASSRGRNRGELFF. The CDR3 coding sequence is TGTGCCAGCAGCCGAGGGCGGAATAGGGGGGAGCTGTTTTTT.

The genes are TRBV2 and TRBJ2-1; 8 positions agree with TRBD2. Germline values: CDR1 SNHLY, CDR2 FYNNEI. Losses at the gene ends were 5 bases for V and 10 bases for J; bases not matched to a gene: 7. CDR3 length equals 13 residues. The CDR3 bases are TGTGCCAGCAGTCTAAGTAGCGGGAAAGAGCAGTTCTTC. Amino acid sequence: CASSLSSGKEQFF.

The CDR3 region is CASSRDYQGRGQYF. As DNA, the CDR3 is TGTGCCAGCAGCCGGGACTACCAAGGAAGGGGCCAGTACTTC. This chain uses TRBV7-2 with TRBJ2-5; 7 positions match TRBD2. V was pared by 5 bases and J by 10 bases, with 13 bases of the junction left unmatched. The CDR3 length is 14 residues. CDR1 and CDR2 (germline): SGHTA, FQGNSA.

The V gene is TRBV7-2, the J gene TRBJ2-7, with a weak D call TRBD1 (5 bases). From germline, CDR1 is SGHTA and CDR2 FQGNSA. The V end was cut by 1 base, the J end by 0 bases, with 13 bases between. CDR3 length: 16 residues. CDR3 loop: CASSLDPDIFSYEQYF. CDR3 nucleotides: TGTGCCAGCAGCTTAGACCCGGACATTTTCTCCTACGAGCAGTACTTC.